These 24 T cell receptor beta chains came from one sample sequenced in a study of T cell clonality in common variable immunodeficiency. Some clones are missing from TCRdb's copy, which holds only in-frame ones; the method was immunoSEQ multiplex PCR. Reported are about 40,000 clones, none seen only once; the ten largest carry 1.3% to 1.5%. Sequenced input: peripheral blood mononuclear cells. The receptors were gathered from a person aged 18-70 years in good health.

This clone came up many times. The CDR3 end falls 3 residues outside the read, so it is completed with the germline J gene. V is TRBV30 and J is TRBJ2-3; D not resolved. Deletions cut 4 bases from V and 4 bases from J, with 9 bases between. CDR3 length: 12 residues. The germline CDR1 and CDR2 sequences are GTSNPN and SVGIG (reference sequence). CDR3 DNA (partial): TGTGCCTGGAATACGGGTGCAGATACG. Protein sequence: CAWNTGADT. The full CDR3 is CAWNTGADTQYF. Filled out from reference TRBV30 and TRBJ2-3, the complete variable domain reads SQTIHQWPATLVQPVGSPLSLECTVEGTSNPNLYWYRQAAGRGLQLLFYSVGIGQISSEVPQNLSASRPQDRQFILSSKKLLLSDSGFYLCAWNTGADTQYFGPGTRLTVL.

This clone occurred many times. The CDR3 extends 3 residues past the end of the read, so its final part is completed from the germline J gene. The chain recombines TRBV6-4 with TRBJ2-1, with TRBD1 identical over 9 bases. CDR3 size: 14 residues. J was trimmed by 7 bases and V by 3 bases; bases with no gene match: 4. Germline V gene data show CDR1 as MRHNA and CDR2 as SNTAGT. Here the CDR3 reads CASSEATGGNEQFF. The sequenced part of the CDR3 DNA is TGTGCCAGCAGTGAGGCGACAGGGGGAAATGAG.

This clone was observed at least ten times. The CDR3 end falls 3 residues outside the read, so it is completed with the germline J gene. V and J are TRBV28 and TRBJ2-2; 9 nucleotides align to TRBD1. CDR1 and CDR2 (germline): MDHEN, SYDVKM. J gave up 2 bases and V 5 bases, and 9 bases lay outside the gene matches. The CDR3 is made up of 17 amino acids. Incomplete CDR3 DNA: TGTGCCAGCAGTACCACAGGGGGCCCCTCAAACACCGGGGAG. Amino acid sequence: CASSTTGGPSNTGE. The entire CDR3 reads CASSTTGGPSNTGELFF.

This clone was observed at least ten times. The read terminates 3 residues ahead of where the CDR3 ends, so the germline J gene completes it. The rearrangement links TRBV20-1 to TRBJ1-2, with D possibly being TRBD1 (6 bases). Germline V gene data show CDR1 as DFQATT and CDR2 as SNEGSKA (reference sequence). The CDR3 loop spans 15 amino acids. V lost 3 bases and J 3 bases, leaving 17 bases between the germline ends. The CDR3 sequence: CSARPSGGRDYGYTF. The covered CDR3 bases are TGCAGTGCTAGGCCTTCGGGGGGCAGAGACTATGGC.

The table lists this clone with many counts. This CDR3 is CASSRGQPGTGELFF. The covered CDR3 bases are TGTGCCAGCAGCCGGGGTCAGCCGGGCACCGGGGAG. V usage is TRBV5-4 and J usage is TRBJ2-2, with D possibly matching TRBD2 (5 bases). Sequencing ends 3 residues short of the CDR3 end; the germline J gene provides the rest. The CDR3 is 15 residues long. Trimming took off 4 bases at V and 4 bases at J, with 14 bases between the two ends. CDR1 is SGHNT and CDR2 is YYREEE in the germline V gene (reference sequence).

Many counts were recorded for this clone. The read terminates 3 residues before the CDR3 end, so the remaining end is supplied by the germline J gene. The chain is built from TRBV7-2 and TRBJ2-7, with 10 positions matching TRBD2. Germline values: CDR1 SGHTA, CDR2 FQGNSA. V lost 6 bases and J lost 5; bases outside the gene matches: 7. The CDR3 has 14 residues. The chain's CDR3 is CASSRGLAIDEQYF. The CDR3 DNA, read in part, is TGTGCCAGCAGTCGGGGACTAGCGATAGACGAG.

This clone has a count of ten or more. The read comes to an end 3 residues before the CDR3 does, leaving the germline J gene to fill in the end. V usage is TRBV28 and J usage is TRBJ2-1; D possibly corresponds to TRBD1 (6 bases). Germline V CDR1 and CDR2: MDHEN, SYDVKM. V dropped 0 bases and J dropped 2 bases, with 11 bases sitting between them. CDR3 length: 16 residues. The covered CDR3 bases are TGTGCCAGCAGTTTATGGCAGGGGAGTCCCTACAATGAG. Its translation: CASSLWQGSPYNE. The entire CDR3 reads CASSLWQGSPYNEQFF. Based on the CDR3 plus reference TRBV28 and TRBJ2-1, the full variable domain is DVKVTQSSRYLVKRTGEKVFLECVQDMDHENMFWYRQDPGLGLRLIYFSYDVKMKEKGDIPEGYSVSREKKERFSLILESASTNQTSMYLCASSLWQGSPYNEQFFGPGTRLTVL.

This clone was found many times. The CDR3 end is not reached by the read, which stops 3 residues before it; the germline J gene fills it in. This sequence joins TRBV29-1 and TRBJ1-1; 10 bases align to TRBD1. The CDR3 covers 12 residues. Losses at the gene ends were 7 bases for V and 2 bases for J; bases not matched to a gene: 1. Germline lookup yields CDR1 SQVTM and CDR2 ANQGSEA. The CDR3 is CSGDRGNTEAFF. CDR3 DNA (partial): TGCAGCGGGGACAGGGGAAACACTGAA.

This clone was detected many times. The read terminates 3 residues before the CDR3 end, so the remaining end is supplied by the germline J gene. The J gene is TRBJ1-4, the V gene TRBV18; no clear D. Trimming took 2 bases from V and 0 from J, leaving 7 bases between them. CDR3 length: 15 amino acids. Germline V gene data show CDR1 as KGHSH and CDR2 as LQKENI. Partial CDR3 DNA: TGTGCCAGCTCACCAATCCAGGCAACTAATGAAAAA. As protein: CASSPIQATNEK. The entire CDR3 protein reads CASSPIQATNEKLFF.

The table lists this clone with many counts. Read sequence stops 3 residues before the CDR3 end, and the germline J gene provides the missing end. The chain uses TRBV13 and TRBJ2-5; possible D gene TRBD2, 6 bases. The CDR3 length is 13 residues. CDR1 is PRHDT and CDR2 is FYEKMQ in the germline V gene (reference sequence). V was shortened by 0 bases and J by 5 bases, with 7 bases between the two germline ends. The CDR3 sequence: CASSLGEGETQYF. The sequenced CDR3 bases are TGTGCCAGCAGCTTAGGGGAGGGGGAGACC.

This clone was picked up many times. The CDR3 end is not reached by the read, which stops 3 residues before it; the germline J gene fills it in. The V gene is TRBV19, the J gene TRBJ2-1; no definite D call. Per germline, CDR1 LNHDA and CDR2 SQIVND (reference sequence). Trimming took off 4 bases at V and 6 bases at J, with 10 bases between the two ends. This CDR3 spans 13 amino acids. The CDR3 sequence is CASSRWLVNEQFF. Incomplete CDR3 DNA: TGTGCCAGTAGTAGATGGCTAGTCAATGAG.

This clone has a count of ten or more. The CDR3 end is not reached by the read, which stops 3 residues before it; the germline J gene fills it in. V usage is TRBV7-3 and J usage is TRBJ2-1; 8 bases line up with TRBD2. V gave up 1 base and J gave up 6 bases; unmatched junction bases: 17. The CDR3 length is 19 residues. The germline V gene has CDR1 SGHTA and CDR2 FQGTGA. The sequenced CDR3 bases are TGTGCCAGCAGCTTAATAAGGATGTCGGCGGGGGGCCCCGGCAATGAG. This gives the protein CASSLIRMSAGGPGNE. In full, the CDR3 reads CASSLIRMSAGGPGNEQFF. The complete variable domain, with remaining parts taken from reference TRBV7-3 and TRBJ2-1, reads GAGVSQTPSNKVTEKGKYVELRCDPISGHTALYWYRQSLGQGPEFLIYFQGTGAADDSGLPNDRFFAVRPEGSVSTLKIQRTERGDSAVYLCASSLIRMSAGGPGNEQFFGPGTRLTVL.

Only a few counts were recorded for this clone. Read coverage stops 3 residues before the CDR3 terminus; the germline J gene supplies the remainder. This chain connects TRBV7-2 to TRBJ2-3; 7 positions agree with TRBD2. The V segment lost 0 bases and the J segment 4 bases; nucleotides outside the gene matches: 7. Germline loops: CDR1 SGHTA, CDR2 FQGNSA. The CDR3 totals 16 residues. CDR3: CASSLAQRDKADTQYF. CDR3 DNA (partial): TGTGCCAGCAGCTTAGCCCAGCGGGATAAGGCAGATACG.

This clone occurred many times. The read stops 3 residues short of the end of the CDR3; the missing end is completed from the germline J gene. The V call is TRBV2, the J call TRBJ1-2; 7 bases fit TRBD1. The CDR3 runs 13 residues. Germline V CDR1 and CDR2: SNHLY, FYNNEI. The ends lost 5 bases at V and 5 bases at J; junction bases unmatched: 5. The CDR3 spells CASSQTGSYGYTF. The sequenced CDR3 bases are TGTGCCAGCAGTCAGACAGGGTCTTATGGC. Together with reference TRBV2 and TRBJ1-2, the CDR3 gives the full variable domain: EPEVTQTPSHQVTQMGQEVILRCVPISNHLYFYWYRQILGQKVEFLVSFYNNEISEKSEIFDDQFSVERPDGSNFTLKIRSTKLEDSAMYFCASSQTGSYGYTFGSGTRLTVV.

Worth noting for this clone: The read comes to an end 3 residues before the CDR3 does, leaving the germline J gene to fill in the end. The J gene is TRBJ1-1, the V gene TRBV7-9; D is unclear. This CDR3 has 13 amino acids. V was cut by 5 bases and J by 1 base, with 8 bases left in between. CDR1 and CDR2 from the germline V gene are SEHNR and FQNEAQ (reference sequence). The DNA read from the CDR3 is TGTGCCAGCAGCGTACAAGAGAACACTGAA. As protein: CASSVQENTE. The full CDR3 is CASSVQENTEAFF.

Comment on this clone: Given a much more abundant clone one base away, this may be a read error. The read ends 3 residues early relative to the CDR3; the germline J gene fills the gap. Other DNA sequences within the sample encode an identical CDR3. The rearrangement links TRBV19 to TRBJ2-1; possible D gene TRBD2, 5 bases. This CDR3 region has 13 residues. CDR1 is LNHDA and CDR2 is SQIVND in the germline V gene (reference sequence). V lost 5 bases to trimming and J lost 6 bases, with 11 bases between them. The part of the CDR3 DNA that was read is TGTGCCAGTAGTCTAGGACTCCCCAATGAG. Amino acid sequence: CASSLGLPNE. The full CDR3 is CASSLGLPNEQFF.

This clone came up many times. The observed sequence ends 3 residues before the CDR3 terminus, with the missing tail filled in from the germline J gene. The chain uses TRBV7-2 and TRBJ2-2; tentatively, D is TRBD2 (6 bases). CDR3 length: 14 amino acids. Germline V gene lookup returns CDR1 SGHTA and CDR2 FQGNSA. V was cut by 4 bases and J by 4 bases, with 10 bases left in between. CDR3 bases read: TGTGCCAGCAGCTACACCGGGGGCACCGGGGAG. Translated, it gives CASSYTGGTGE. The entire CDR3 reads CASSYTGGTGELFF.

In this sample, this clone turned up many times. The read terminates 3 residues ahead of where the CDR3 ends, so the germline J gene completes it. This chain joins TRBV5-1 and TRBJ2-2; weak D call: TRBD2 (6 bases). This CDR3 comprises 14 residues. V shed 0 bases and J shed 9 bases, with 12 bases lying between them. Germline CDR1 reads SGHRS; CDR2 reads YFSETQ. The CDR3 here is CASSLAGRGRELFF. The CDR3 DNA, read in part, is TGCGCCAGCAGCTTGGCCGGGCGGGGCCGGGAG.

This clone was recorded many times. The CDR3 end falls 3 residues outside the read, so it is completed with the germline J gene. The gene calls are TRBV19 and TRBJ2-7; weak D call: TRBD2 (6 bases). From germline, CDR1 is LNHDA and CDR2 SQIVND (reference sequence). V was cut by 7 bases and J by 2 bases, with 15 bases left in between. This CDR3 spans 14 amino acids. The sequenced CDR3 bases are TGTGCCAGTACAGGTAGCGGTACTCCCTACGAG. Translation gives CASTGSGTPYE. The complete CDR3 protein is CASTGSGTPYEQYF.

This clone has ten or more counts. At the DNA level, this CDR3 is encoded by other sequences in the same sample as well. The sequenced CDR3 bases are TGCGCCAGCAGCGAAAAACAAGGCCCGAATGAAAAA. Translating gives CASSEKQGPNEK. The full CDR3 sequence reads CASSEKQGPNEKLFF. The chain has TRBV5-1 and TRBJ1-4; D remains ambiguous. Read sequence stops 3 residues before the CDR3 end, and the germline J gene provides the missing end. This CDR3 spans 15 amino acids. Trimming took off 4 bases at V and 5 bases at J, with 15 bases between the two ends. CDR1 is SGHRS and CDR2 is YFSETQ in the germline V gene.

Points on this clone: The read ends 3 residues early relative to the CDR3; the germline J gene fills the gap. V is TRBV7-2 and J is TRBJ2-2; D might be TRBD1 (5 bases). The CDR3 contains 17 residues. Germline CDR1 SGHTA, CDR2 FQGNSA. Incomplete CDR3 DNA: TGTGCCAGCAGCTTAGCCTGGGGCGGCCCTAATAATTCACCG. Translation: CASSLAWGGPNNSP. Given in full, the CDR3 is CASSLAWGGPNNSPLFF. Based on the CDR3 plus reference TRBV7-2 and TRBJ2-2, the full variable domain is GAGVSQSPSNKVTEKGKDVELRCDPISGHTALYWYRQSLGQGLEFLIYFQGNSAPDKSGLPSDRFSAERTGGSVSTLTIQRTQQEDSAVYLCASSLAWGGPNNSPLFFGEGSRLTVL.

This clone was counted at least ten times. This CDR3 is CSATRPGQPHYGYTF. Incomplete CDR3 DNA: TGCAGTGCTACTCGCCCGGGACAGCCCCACTATGGC. The chain uses TRBV20-1 and TRBJ1-2; 7 nucleotides agree with TRBD1. The CDR3 end falls 3 residues outside the read, so it is completed with the germline J gene. The CDR3 runs to 15 residues. The germline V gene has CDR1 DFQATT and CDR2 SNEGSKA (reference sequence). J gave up 3 bases and V 4 bases, and 11 bases lay outside the gene matches.

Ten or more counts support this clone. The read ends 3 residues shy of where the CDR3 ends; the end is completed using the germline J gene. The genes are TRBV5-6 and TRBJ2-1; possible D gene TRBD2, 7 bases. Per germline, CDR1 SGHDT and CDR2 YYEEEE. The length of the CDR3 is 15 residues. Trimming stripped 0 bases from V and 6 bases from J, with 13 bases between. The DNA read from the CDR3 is TGTGCCAGCAGCTTGGCGGGGGGCGCCGGCAATGAG. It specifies CASSLAGGAGNE. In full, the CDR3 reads CASSLAGGAGNEQFF.

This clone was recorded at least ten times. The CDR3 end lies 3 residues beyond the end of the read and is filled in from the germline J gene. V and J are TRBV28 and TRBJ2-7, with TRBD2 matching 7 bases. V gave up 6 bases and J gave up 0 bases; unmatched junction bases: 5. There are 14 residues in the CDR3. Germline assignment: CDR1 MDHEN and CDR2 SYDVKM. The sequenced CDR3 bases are TGTGCCAGCAGACCACGACTAGCCTCCTACGAG. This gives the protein CASRPRLASYE. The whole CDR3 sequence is CASRPRLASYEQYF. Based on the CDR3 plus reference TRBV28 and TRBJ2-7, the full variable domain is DVKVTQSSRYLVKRTGEKVFLECVQDMDHENMFWYRQDPGLGLRLIYFSYDVKMKEKGDIPEGYSVSREKKERFSLILESASTNQTSMYLCASRPRLASYEQYFGPGTRLTVT.